This TCR beta chain was found in a study of control samples from healthy donors and cancer patients. Method: immunoSEQ multiplex PCR; TCRdb's copy keeps in-frame clones and lacks some. The data show over 150,000 clones, 90% to 95% seen once. The V end lost 10 bases, the J end lost 0 bases, and 8 bases lay between the germline ends. The CDR3 length is 12 residues. CDR1 and CDR2 (germline): ENHRY, SYGVKD. Material for sequencing was blood. The sequence was collected from a man aged 18-30 years in good health. The chain combines TRBV10-3 with TRBJ2-3; D call uncertain. CDR3 in amino acids: CATKTSTDTQYF. The CDR3 nucleotides read TGTGCCACCAAGACTAGCACAGATACGCAGTATTTT.